Below, 23 T cell receptor beta chains from the same sample are listed, as sequenced in a study of blood T cell repertoires in COVID-19. Profiling relied on immunoSEQ multiplex PCR, and the TCRdb table lists in-frame clones only, not all of them. This sample has fewer than 65,000 clones; more than 75% occur once, and the top ten carry 6% to 7%. The sample was peripheral blood. The origin of the receptors is a man between 60 and 70 years old with acute or convalescent COVID-19.

The rearrangement links TRBV11-2 to TRBJ2-1; TRBD1 aligns across 7 bases. The V and J ends lost 5 bases and 0 bases, in that order; junction bases with no gene match: 7. Germline CDR1 is SGHAT and CDR2 is FQNNGV. This CDR3 contains 16 residues. In nucleotides, the CDR3 is TGTGCCAGCAGCCTCCGGACAGGCAACTCCTACAATGAGCAGTTCTTC. It specifies CASSLRTGNSYNEQFF.

This clone is a singleton in its sample. V gene TRBV10-1 combines with J gene TRBJ2-3; D remains ambiguous. The germline CDR1 and CDR2 sequences are WNHNN and SYGVQD (reference sequence). V was cut by 8 bases and J by 8 bases, with 11 bases left in between. CDR3 size: 11 residues. Here the CDR3 DNA reads TGCGCCAGCGGAGAGCGAGGTACGCAGTATTTT. It encodes CASGERGTQYF.

V gene TRBV27 combines with J gene TRBJ2-1; 8 nucleotides align to TRBD1. J gave up 4 bases and V 5 bases, and 16 bases lay outside the gene matches. Germline CDR1 reads MNHEY; CDR2 reads SMNVEV (reference sequence). The CDR3 consists of 18 residues. For the CDR3, the DNA is TGTGCCAGCAGTCTTATCCATATCTCGACAGGGGAATACAATGAGCAGTTCTTC. Translation gives CASSLIHISTGEYNEQFF.

This clone came up once. The genes are TRBV30 and TRBJ1-5, with D tentatively TRBD1 (5 bases). CDR1 is GTSNPN and CDR2 is SVGIG in the germline V gene (reference sequence). V dropped 5 bases and J dropped 6 bases, with 14 bases sitting between them. The CDR3 extends over 13 amino acids. CDR3 protein: CAWATGDGQPQHF. In DNA form, the CDR3 reads TGTGCCTGGGCCACAGGAGATGGTCAGCCCCAGCATTTT.

V gene TRBV7-9 combines with J gene TRBJ2-1, with a possible D match to TRBD2 (6 bases). V shed 4 bases and J shed 12 bases, with 25 bases lying between them. The length of the CDR3 is 16 residues. CDR1 is SEHNR and CDR2 is FQNEAQ in the germline V gene (reference sequence). The CDR3 DNA reads as TGTGCCAGCAGCTCCAGGCTAGATCCCTCAGAAGCGGGGCAGTTCTTC. Its translation is CASSSRLDPSEAGQFF.

A few counts support this clone. The chain has TRBV19 and TRBJ1-5; D gene uncertain. Germline V gene sequence: CDR1 LNHDA, CDR2 SQIVND (reference sequence). CDR3 size: 15 residues. Trimming pared 7 bases from V and 0 bases from J, leaving 13 bases between. The chain's CDR3 is CASTQSPYSNQPQHF. The CDR3 DNA sequence: TGTGCCAGTACACAGTCCCCTTATAGCAATCAGCCCCAGCATTTT. The variable domain in full, completed from reference TRBV19 and TRBJ1-5, reads DGGITQSPKYLFRKEGQNVTLSCEQNLNHDAMYWYRQDPGQGLRLIYYSQIVNDFQKGDIAEGYSVSREKKESFPLTVTSAQKNPTAFYLCASTQSPYSNQPQHFGDGTRLSIL.

The rearrangement joins TRBV30 to TRBJ1-5, with D possibly TRBD1 on 5 matching bases. This CDR3 has 14 amino acids. Per germline, CDR1 GTSNPN and CDR2 SVGIG (reference sequence). Trimming left V 2 bases short and J 3 bases short, with 11 bases between. The CDR3 DNA reads TGTGCCTGGAGTATAGGGGCGATCAATCAGCCCCAGCATTTT. Amino acid sequence: CAWSIGAINQPQHF.

This clone was detected only once. The V gene is TRBV30, the J gene TRBJ2-7, with TRBD1 identical over 9 bases. J was trimmed by 2 bases and V by 2 bases; bases with no gene match: 4. The V gene's germline CDR1 is GTSNPN and CDR2 SVGIG (reference sequence). The CDR3 has 14 residues. CDR3 DNA: TGTGCCTGGAGTACAGGGACAGGGACCTACGAGCAGTACTTC. Encoded protein: CAWSTGTGTYEQYF.

J is TRBJ2-3 and V is TRBV7-6; 9 bases agree with TRBD2. This CDR3 is built from 17 residues. Germline CDR1 reads SGHVS; CDR2 reads FNYEAQ. V shed 0 bases and J 4 bases; nucleotides not matched to a gene: 8. The CDR3 region is CASSLAGRGGLADTQYF. In DNA, the CDR3 is TGTGCCAGCAGCTTAGCGGGGCGGGGGGGCCTCGCAGATACGCAGTATTTT.

This clone was recorded only once. The chain is built from TRBV5-5 and TRBJ1-4, with TRBD1 matching 7 bases. The CDR3 totals 14 residues. With 4 bases clipped from V and 6 bases from J, the junction kept 6 bases outside the gene matches. CDR1 and CDR2 from the germline V gene are SGHKS and YYEKEE (reference sequence). The CDR3 nucleotides are TGTGCCAGCAGCCGGGACAGATTAGATGAAAAACTGTTTTTT. It encodes CASSRDRLDEKLFF.

The J gene is TRBJ1-2, the V gene TRBV5-4; TRBD1 agrees at 7 bases. This CDR3 has 15 amino acids. CDR1 is SGHNT and CDR2 is YYREEE in the germline V gene (reference sequence). V trimming: 4 bases; J trimming: 4 bases; junction bases outside the gene matches: 10. As DNA, the CDR3 is TGTGCCAGCAGCCAAGGGACAGCCCCCGGCTATGGCTACACCTTC. Its translation is CASSQGTAPGYGYTF.

There are a few counts of this clone. The J gene is TRBJ2-7, the V gene TRBV12-3 or TRBV12-4; D is possibly TRBD2 (5 bases). The CDR3 loop spans 12 amino acids. V was clipped by 3 bases and J by 3 bases, with 6 bases between them. The CDR3 DNA is TGTGCCAGCAGTTTCCGGGGCTACGAGCAGTACTTC. The encoded protein is CASSFRGYEQYF.

This chain joins TRBV7-2 and TRBJ1-4; D call uncertain. Trimming shortened V by 3 bases and J by 4 bases, and 12 bases separated the two germline ends. Germline lookup yields CDR1 SGHTA and CDR2 FQGNSA. CDR3 length: 15 residues. The CDR3 coding sequence is TGTGCCAGCAGCTTTCATCCCTCGGGTAATGAAAAACTGTTTTTT. Its protein product is CASSFHPSGNEKLFF.

This chain joins TRBV27 and TRBJ2-7; tentatively, D is TRBD1 (5 bases). V was shortened by 5 bases and J by 3 bases, with 17 bases between the two germline ends. CDR1 MNHEY and CDR2 SMNVEV come from the germline V gene (reference sequence). This CDR3 contains 15 residues. CDR3 protein: CASSRQRNTIYEQYF. The DNA for the CDR3 is TGTGCCAGCAGTCGACAGCGTAACACAATCTACGAGCAGTACTTC.

Regarding this clone: Mismatch with germline at one junction end may stem from a read error. This chain joins TRBV6-1 and TRBJ1-5; D not certain. CDR3 size: 13 residues. Germline CDR1 and CDR2: MNHNS and SASEGT. The CDR3 spells CASSEAFGIGRNF. The CDR3 region has the DNA TGTGCCAGCAGTGAAGCCTTCGGGATAGGAAGGAATTTT.

This chain joins TRBV2 and TRBJ1-4; perhaps TRBD1 as D (5 bases). Looked up from germline, CDR1 is SNHLY and CDR2 is FYNNEI. Trimming removed 2 bases at V and 0 bases at J, with 25 bases between. The CDR3 contains 21 residues. The CDR3 DNA follows: TGTGCCAGCAGTGAATCTAGGACGGGGAGGGGCGTATTTGCAACTAATGAAAAACTGTTTTTT. Protein: CASSESRTGRGVFATNEKLFF.

The J gene is TRBJ1-5, the V gene TRBV19; maybe TRBD1 (5 bases). CDR3 length equals 13 residues. The germline gives CDR1 LNHDA, CDR2 SQIVND (reference sequence). Between the trimmed V and J ends, which lost 3 bases and 5 bases, there was a span of 8 bases. The CDR3 spells CASSITGDQPQHF. The CDR3 bases are TGTGCCAGTAGTATTACGGGGGATCAGCCCCAGCATTTT.

This chain joins TRBV19 and TRBJ2-1, with a possible D match to TRBD2 (5 bases). CDR3 length: 13 residues. Between the trimmed V and J ends, which lost 3 bases and 11 bases, there was a span of 14 bases. CDR1 and CDR2 (germline): LNHDA, SQIVND (reference sequence). The CDR3 sequence: CASSMITGIQQFF. For the CDR3, the DNA is TGTGCCAGTAGTATGATCACCGGGATTCAGCAGTTCTTC.

The V call is TRBV19, the J call TRBJ2-2; D is perhaps TRBD1 (6 bases). Germline V CDR1 and CDR2: LNHDA, SQIVND (reference sequence). V was pared by 1 base and J by 2 bases, with 8 bases between. This CDR3 spans 15 amino acids. The CDR3 protein is CASSIGQANTGELFF. The CDR3, as DNA: TGTGCCAGTAGTATAGGACAGGCTAACACCGGGGAGCTGTTTTTT. Combining the CDR3 with reference TRBV19 and TRBJ2-2 gives the whole variable domain DGGITQSPKYLFRKEGQNVTLSCEQNLNHDAMYWYRQDPGQGLRLIYYSQIVNDFQKGDIAEGYSVSREKKESFPLTVTSAQKNPTAFYLCASSIGQANTGELFFGEGSRLTVL.

The chain couples TRBV3-1 (or the pseudogene TRBV3-2) to TRBJ2-3; 8 positions match TRBD1. The germline CDR1 and CDR2 sequences are LGHDT and YNNKEL (reference sequence). CDR3 size: 17 residues. Germline trimming cut 1 base from V and 1 base from J; bases unmatched to any gene: 7. CDR3 loop: CASSQAQGAWGTDTQYF. The CDR3 nucleotides are TGTGCCAGCAGCCAAGCTCAGGGGGCTTGGGGCACAGATACGCAGTATTTT.

CDR3: CASSVGFSDIDGYTF. CDR3 coding DNA: TGTGCCAGCAGCGTAGGTTTCTCGGACATTGATGGCTACACCTTC. The rearrangement joins TRBV9 to TRBJ1-2; tentatively, D is TRBD1 (5 bases). Per germline, CDR1 SGDLS and CDR2 YYNGEE. The CDR3 extends over 15 amino acids. Trimming shortened V by 0 bases and J by 6 bases, and 15 bases separated the two germline ends.

This chain connects TRBV7-8 to TRBJ2-3; 10 bases agree with TRBD2. The junction had 10 bases not matched to a gene; V was cut back by 6 bases and J by 7 bases. CDR1 is SGHVS, CDR2 FQNEAQ, per germline. The CDR3 consists of 15 residues. CDR3 loop: CASSSPGLAINTQYF. The CDR3 bases are TGTGCCAGCAGTTCCCCGGGACTAGCGATAAATACGCAGTATTTT.

V is TRBV9 and J is TRBJ2-7, with a tentative D call TRBD2 (6 bases). Germline values: CDR1 SGDLS, CDR2 YYNGEE. V was cut by 2 bases and J by 3 bases, with 12 bases left in between. This CDR3 region has 14 residues. In DNA form, the CDR3 reads TGTGCCAGCAGCGTTACGGCGGGGAGCTACGAGCAGTACTTC. This sequence encodes CASSVTAGSYEQYF.